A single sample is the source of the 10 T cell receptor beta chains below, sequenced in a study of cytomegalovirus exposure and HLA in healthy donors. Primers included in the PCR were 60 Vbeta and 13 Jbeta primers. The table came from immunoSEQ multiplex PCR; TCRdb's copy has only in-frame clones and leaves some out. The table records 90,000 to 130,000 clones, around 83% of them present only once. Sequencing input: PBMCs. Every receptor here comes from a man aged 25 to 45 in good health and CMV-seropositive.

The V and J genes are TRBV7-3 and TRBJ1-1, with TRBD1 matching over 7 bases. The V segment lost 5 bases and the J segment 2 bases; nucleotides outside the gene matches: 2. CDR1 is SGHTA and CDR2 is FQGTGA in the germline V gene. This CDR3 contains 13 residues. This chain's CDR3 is CASSRDSNTEAFF. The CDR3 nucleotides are TGTGCCAGCAGCAGGGACAGCAACACTGAAGCTTTCTTT.

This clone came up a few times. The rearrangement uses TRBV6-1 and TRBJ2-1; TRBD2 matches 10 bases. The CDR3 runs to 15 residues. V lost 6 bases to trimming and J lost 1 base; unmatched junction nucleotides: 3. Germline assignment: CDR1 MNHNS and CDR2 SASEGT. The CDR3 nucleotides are TGTGCCAGCAGCCTAGCGGGGGTGTCCTACAATGAGCAGTTCTTC. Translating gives CASSLAGVSYNEQFF.

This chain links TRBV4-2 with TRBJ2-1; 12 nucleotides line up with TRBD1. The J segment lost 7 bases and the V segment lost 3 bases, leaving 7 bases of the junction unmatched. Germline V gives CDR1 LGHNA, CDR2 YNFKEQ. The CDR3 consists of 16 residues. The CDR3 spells CASSQLPGQGANEQFF. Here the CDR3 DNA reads TGTGCCAGCAGCCAGTTACCGGGACAGGGGGCAAATGAGCAGTTCTTC.

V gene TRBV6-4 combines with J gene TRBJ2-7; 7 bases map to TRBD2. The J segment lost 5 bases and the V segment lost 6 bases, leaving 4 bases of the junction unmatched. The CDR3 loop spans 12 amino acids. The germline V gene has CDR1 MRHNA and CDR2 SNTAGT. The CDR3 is CASRDGGNEQYV. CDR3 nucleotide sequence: TGTGCCAGCAGGGACGGGGGGAACGAGCAGTACGTC.

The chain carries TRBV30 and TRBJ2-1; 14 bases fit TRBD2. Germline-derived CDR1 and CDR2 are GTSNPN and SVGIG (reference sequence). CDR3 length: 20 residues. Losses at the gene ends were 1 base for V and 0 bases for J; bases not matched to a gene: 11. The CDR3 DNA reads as TGTGCCTGGAGTGGCCGGACTAGCGGGAGGACGATGAGCTCCTACAATGAGCAGTTCTTC. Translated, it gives CAWSGRTSGRTMSSYNEQFF.

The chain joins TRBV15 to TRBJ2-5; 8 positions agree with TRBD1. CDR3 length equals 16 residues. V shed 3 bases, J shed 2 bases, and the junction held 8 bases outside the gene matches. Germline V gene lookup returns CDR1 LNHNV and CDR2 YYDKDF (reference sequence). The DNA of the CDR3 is TGTGCCACCAGCAGGTCAGCCGGGACAGGACAAGAGACCCAGTACTTC. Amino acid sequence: CATSRSAGTGQETQYF.

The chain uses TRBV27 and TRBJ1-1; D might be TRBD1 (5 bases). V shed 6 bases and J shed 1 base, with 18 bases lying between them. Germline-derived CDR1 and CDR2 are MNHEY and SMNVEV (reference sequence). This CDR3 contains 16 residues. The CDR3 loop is CASSPTRRGGNTEAFF. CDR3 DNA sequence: TGTGCCAGCAGCCCGACGCGGAGGGGCGGGAACACTGAAGCTTTCTTT.

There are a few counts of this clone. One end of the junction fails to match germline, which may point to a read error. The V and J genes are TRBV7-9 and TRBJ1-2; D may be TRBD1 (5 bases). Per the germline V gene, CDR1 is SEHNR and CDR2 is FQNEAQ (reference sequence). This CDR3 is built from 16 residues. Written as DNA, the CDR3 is TGTTCCAGCAGCTTAGATGTGTCGGAGGGGTCGGATGGCTACACCTTC. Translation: CSSSLDVSEGSDGYTF.

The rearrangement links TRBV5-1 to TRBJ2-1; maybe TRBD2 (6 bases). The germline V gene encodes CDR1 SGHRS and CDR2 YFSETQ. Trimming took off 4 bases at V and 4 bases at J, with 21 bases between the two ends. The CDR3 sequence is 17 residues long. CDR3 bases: TGCGCCAGCAGCCCGACCCTCCTAGCGAACTCTTACAATGAGCAGTTCTTC. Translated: CASSPTLLANSYNEQFF.

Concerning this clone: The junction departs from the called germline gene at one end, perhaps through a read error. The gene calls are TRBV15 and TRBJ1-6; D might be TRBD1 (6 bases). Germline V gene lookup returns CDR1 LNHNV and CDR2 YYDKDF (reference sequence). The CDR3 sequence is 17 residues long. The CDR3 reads CATRPGHRSSYNSPLPF. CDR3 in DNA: TGTGCCACCAGACCGGGACACAGGAGCTCCTATAATTCACCCCTCCCCTTT.